This T cell receptor (beta chain) was found in a study of regulatory T cells in long-lasting Graves disease (dated by TCRdb to 2020 to 2022). For context, the study as a whole: Newly diagnosed Graves' disease patients had taken antithyroid drugs for less than 3 months. This study used TCR sequencing and RNA sequencing of peripheral blood to compare persistent Graves' disease patients against newly diagnosed Graves' disease patients. The study took place in China and was registered as a clinical trial. A total of roughly 35 samples were covered by TCR sequencing, comprising roughly 13 persistent and roughly 20 newly diagnosed Graves' disease patients. The paper as a whole reports these results and caveats: Sequencing and analysis were restricted to the TCR beta chain. As a limitation, the authors acknowledged that the small sample size may reduce accuracy. Persistent patients shared more public clonotypes among themselves (around 2,500) than newly diagnosed patients did (roughly 920). Only peripheral blood was studied, because thyroid tissue, the primary lesion, was inaccessible. TRBV28, TRBJ1-2 and TRBJ2-5 were preferentially used in persistent disease, while TRBV20-1 and TRBJ2-1 were favored in newly diagnosed disease. Compared with newly diagnosed patients, persistent Graves' disease patients had lower TCR Shannon entropy and fewer highly expanded clones, which suggests clonal expansion.

The library was produced with multiplex PCR. The sample was run on an Illumina HiSeq 4000. iRepertoire HTBI primers and Arm-PCR amplification of CDR3 regions were used to construct TCR beta libraries. Before sequencing, the PCR products underwent gel purification. The original pipeline was this. Gene usage analysis of CDR3 amino acid clonotypes relied on the roughly 64 TRBV and fewer than 15 TRBJ segments identified across samples. Filtered high-quality paired reads were merged into contigs using COPE and FqMerger. BLAST was used to align contigs to IMGT TRBV, TRBD and TRBJ reference genes, with CDR3 defined following IMGT. Highly expanded clones were defined as clonotypes with a frequency above 0.1%. Repertoire diversity was measured by Shannon entropy, and V-J evenness by the Gini coefficient. A clonotype was considered public if more than one individual shared it. TCRdb reworked the public reads: Q25 trimming with fastp, MiXCR clone assembly, productive beta chains retained. Rows merge per CDR3 protein into single entries with the most common DNA and genes. None of the V and J calls come from the authors' own analysis; TCRdb made them. The sample profile shows 400,000 to 550,000 distinct CDR3 sequences; more than 12% of them were found once. The ten largest clones represent roughly 17% of the sample.

Sample time point, as interpreted from the label and publication: newly diagnosed GD, antithyroid drugs for less than 3 months. RNA was extracted from PBMCs in TRIzol for both TCR sequencing and RNA sequencing. Graves' disease was diagnosed according to American Thyroid Association guidelines. Recruitment of patients was carried out at an endocrinology department in Xi'an, China. From each patient, nine milliliters of peripheral blood was collected into an EDTA anticoagulant tube. Ficoll Paque Plus density gradient separation was used to isolate PBMCs, and no further T cell sorting was performed. RNA quality was checked with an Agilent 2100 Bioanalyzer and agarose gel, and concentration with a NanoDrop 2000. This clonotype was observed at least ten times. No cognate antigen has been identified for it. No base quality values were provided; no much bigger clone lies one nucleotide off. From a lookup of the germline V gene, CDR1 and CDR2 are SQVTM and ANQGSEA. From the cysteine up to the phenylalanine, the CDR3 has a length of 14 residues. Just CDR3 DNA is preserved here, 42 bases in frame from base 1. The junction carries 12 bases between V and J, which are trimmed by 4 bases and 0 bases respectively.

These data also formed part of another study, on T cells in Graves' hyperthyroidism and ophthalmopathy. The second study's paper adds: Stable Graves' hyperthyroidism was defined as the absence of progression to ophthalmopathy over 18 months of follow-up. Hyperthyroidism patients were newly diagnosed, had a disease duration of under 2 months, and were aged 18 to 65 years. Exclusion was applied to patients with uncontrolled infections, other autoimmune diseases, pregnancy or lactation. Diagnoses were established on the basis of clinical symptoms, serum thyroxine and TRAb, thyroid ultrasound, and orbital computed tomography. A first-round RT-PCR of the TCR CDR3 used the HTBI primer set with the Qiagen OneStep RT-PCR kit. Most expanded thyroid clonotypes (frequency above 0.001) were also detected in blood, suggesting blood repertoires may reflect thyroid immune responses. A 13 V-J signature model separated ophthalmopathy from stable hyperthyroidism, with around 88% sensitivity and 81.08% specificity in cross-validation and 80%/75% in testing. During validation, the model predicted progression to ophthalmopathy a median of around six months ahead of onset, with just under 71% sensitivity and 72% to 80% specificity. To identify distinguishing TCR V-J signatures, a discovery cohort of 100 or so patients was used, comprising 43 with Graves' ophthalmopathy and under 60 with stable Graves' hyperthyroidism. Prospective prediction of ophthalmopathy was tested in an independent validation cohort of some 20 hyperthyroidism patients and 15 to 17 patients who later progressed to ophthalmopathy. The 100 discovery patients were randomly split 7:3 into training and test sets. Thyroid tissue and blood T-cell repertoires from roughly six Graves' hyperthyroidism patients were also compared in the study. Following sampling, methimazole starting at 30 mg daily was given to hyperthyroidism patients, and high-dose intravenous methylprednisolone was given to ophthalmopathy patients. The libraries were constructed in a second round of multiplex PCR and then size-selected and purified. Sequencing of the libraries was done on an Illumina HiSeq2000 using paired-end 100 bp reads. SOAPnuke was used to process the raw data, throwing out any read that contained adapters or uncalled bases, had a mean Phred below 15, or lacked an exact constant-primer or identifier match. COPE v1.2.5 was used to merge high-quality paired reads, and clonotypes were defined as unique nucleotide sequences. MiTCR v1.1 was used to align clonotypes to the IMGT TRBV, TRBD and TRBJ reference segments. The analysis included only V-J combinations with a frequency above 0.0001, which together covered over 98% of the repertoires. The TCS score was defined as the ratio of F50 (clonal expansion) to E x V (chaos), calculated using BLOSUM62-based TCRdist between CDR3 peptides within each V-J. Welch's t-statistics and random forest reduced 500 to 550 V-J features to under 15, which were used in a naive Bayes classifier (R e1071). No statistical method was used to set the sample size in advance, and investigators knew the group allocation. The paper reports TCR Vbeta CDR3 sequencing of approximately 140 peripheral blood samples: 43 ophthalmopathy, roughly 74 hyperthyroidism and about 17 progressor patients.

The sample was peripheral blood mononuclear cells (PBMCs), taken at new diagnosis, from a patient treated with antithyroid drugs. The chain links TRBV29-1 with TRBJ1-2, with the D gene too uncertain to name. The receptor's source is a woman aged 25 to 39 with Graves disease. Donor details come from another sample of the same person, matched by shared clones. The CDR3 protein sequence reads: CSVVPHAPNYGYTF. In nucleotide form, the sequence is TGCAGCGTTGTTCCCCACGCTCCTAACTATGGCTACACCTTC.